This T cell receptor (beta chain) derives from a study of blood T cell repertoires in COVID-19. Study details: There were acute and convalescent COVID-19 samples, and they came from the United States, Italy and Spain. T cells, B-cell-depleted T cells, or PBMCs supplied cDNA or gDNA.

Per the germline V gene, CDR1 is LNHDA and CDR2 is SQIVND (reference sequence). CDR3 size: 15 residues. V lost 5 bases, J lost 1 base, and 6 bases stayed unmatched. In the original workflow: Using reference gene primer amplification, nucleated cell counts were estimated. Generated by immunoSEQ multiplex PCR, the TCRdb table keeps only in-frame clones and is missing some. The V and J calls and the clone size are those of that table, but D and trimming were determined from the DNA. The sample yields under 250,000 clones, 80% to 90% seen once. This sequence joins TRBV19 and TRBJ2-5; TRBD1 matches 8 bases. The clonotype comes from a human donor in a cohort sampled during active COVID-19. Sequencing was done on a sample of peripheral blood. The CDR3 loop is CASSPRQGSQETQYF. The CDR3 DNA reads as TGTGCCAGTAGTCCACGACAGGGGAGCCAAGAGACCCAGTACTTC.